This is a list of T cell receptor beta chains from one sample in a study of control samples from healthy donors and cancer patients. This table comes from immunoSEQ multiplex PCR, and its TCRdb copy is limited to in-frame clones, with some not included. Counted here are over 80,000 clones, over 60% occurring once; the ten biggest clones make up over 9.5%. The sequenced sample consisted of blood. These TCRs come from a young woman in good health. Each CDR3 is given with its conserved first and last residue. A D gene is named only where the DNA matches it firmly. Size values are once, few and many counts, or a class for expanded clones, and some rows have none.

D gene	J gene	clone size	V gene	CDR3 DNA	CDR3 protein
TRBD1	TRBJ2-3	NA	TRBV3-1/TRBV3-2	TGTGCCAGCAGCCATGGGACAGCTAGCACAGATACGCAGTATTTT	CASSHGTASTDTQYF
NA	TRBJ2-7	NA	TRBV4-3	TGCGCCAGCAGCCCTGACAGGACCTCGACCTACGAGCAGTACTTC	CASSPDRTSTYEQYF
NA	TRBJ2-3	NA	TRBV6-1	TGTGCCAGCAGTGAATTACAGATAAGCACAGATACGCAGTATTTT	CASSELQISTDTQYF
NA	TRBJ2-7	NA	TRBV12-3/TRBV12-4	TGTGCCAGCAGTTTACAAGGGAGCTCCCAGCAGTACTTC	CASSLQGSSQQYF
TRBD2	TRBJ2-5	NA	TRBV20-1	TGCAGTGCTAGTCGGGGGGGGTTGGCAACGGAGACCCAGTACTTC	CSASRGGLATETQYF
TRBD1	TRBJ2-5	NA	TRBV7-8	TGTGCCAGCGGAACAGGGGACAGAGAGACCCAGTACTTC	CASGTGDRETQYF
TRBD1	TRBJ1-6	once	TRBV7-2	TGTGCCAGCAGCTTAAGGGGGCCATATTCACCCCTCCACTTT	CASSLRGPYSPLHF
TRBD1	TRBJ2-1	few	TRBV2	TGTGCCAGCAGGGGGACAGGGGGCGGTGAGCAGTTCTTC	CASRGTGGGEQFF
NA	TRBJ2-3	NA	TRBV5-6	TGTGCCAGCAGCTTGGAGCGGTTTACGGATACGCAGTATTTT	CASSLERFTDTQYF
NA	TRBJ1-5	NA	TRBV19	TGTGCCAGTAGTCCCAGCCGGGGAAATCAGCCCCAGCATTTT	CASSPSRGNQPQHF
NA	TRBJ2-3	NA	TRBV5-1	TGCGCCAGCAGCTTCAAGGCAGATACGCAGTATTTT	CASSFKADTQYF
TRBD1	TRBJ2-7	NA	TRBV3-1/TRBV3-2	TGTGCCAGCAGCTATTACGGGACAGAGACCTACGAGCAGTACTTC	CASSYYGTETYEQYF
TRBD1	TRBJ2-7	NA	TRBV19	TGTGCCAGTAGTATGAAACCGGGACAGGCGAGGGGCGAGCAGTACTTC	CASSMKPGQARGEQYF
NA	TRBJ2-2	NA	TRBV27	TGTGCCAGCAGTTTCCGGGCCGGGGAGCTGTTTTTT	CASSFRAGELFF
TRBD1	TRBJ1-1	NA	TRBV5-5	TGTGCCAGCAGTCCAAGGACAGGGGAGAACACTGAAGCTTTCTTT	CASSPRTGENTEAFF
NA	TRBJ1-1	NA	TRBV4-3	TGCGCCAGCAGCCAAGGATTTTCAGGGGATTACACTGAAGCTTTCTTT	CASSQGFSGDYTEAFF
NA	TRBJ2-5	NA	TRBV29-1	TGCAGCGTTGACCTGGCGGGGACCCAGTACTTC	CSVDLAGTQYF
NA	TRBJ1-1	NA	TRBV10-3	TGTGCCATCAGTGAGTCCAGGGCGGTAAGGAACACTGAAGCTTTCTTT	CAISESRAVRNTEAFF
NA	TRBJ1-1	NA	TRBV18	TGTGCCAGCTCACCACCTCAGACGGCAGCTTTCTTT	CASSPPQTAAFF
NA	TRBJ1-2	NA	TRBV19	TGTGCCAGTAGTTCTCGCCGTTGGGGGGGCTACACCTTC	CASSSRRWGGYTF
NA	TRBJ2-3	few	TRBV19	TGTGCCAGTAGTAGGGGGGGCGTGACAGATACGCAGTATTTT	CASSRGGVTDTQYF
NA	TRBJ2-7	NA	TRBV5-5	TGTGCCAGCAGCTTGATGTGGGCTAGGGACGAGCAGTACTTC	CASSLMWARDEQYF
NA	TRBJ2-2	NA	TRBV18	TGTGCCAGCTCACCTTTGAACACCGGGGAGCTGTTTTTT	CASSPLNTGELFF
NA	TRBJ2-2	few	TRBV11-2	TGTGCCAGCAGCTTAGTCTACTACACCGGGGAGCTGTTTTTT	CASSLVYYTGELFF